This T cell receptor (beta chain) is from a study of Graves' ophthalmopathy and Graves' hyperthyroidism. Background on the study: Peripheral blood collection took place at initial diagnosis, before any treatment.

This clonotype has at least ten counts. Its cognate antigen is unknown. Study-level results: Predictions made by the model for ophthalmopathy progression reached roughly 70% sensitivity and approximately 78% specificity.

RNA transcripts were the template, and TCR beta CDR3 regions were amplified from them. An initial RT-PCR round employing HTBI primers preceded a second-round multiplex PCR. Each CDR3 protein gets one entry after TCRdb re-called the multiplex PCR reads with MiXCR. This table holds a few hundred thousand distinct CDR3 sequences, about 18% found once. Trimming cost V 0 bases and J 4 bases, with 10 bases left between them. Germline CDR1 reads MNHEY; CDR2 reads SVGAGI. The CDR3 is made up of 16 amino acids. This chain connects TRBV6-5 to TRBJ2-6; weak D call: TRBD1 (5 bases). The sample consisted of peripheral blood. The origin of this receptor is a woman under 30 with Graves' ophthalmopathy. The CDR3 region is CASSYSRVSGANVLTF. The CDR3 DNA reads TGTGCCAGCAGTTACTCCAGGGTCTCCGGGGCCAACGTCCTGACTTTC.